The 17 T cell receptor beta chains in this list originate from one sample, sequenced in a study of breast tumors, draining lymph nodes, adjacent tissues (dated by TCRdb to between 2015 and 2016). Preparation of the library involved multiplex PCR. Reads for this sample came from an Illumina HiSeq 2000. Through fastp at Q25 and MiXCR, TCRdb rebuilt clones from the public reads, retaining in-frame beta chains. Rows merge per CDR3 protein into single entries with the most common DNA and genes. This sample has 20,000 to 25,000 distinct CDR3 sequences in its table, and more than 25% of those were observed once. The ten largest clones capture approximately 12% of the sample. The sample comprised breast tumor tissue. The receptors come from a female donor with breast cancer. Some clones in this sample may be carry-over from other donors' samples.

Ten or more counts support this clonotype. The chain is built from TRBV2 and TRBJ2-7; 9 bases match TRBD1. The V gene end was trimmed by 3 bases and the J gene end by 9 bases; junction bases not matched to a gene: 6. CDR1 and CDR2 from the germline V gene are SNHLY and FYNNEI. The CDR3 is 13 residues long. This CDR3 reads CASSDVTGGVQYF. CDR3 DNA sequence: TGTGCCAGCAGTGACGTGACAGGGGGGGTGCAGTACTTC.

This clonotype was recorded at least ten times. The rearrangement uses TRBV9 and TRBJ2-5, with 8 bases aligning to TRBD1. With 4 bases clipped from V and 5 bases from J, the junction kept 16 bases outside the gene matches. The CDR3 totals 17 residues. Germline V gene lookup returns CDR1 SGDLS and CDR2 YYNGEE. CDR3 coding DNA: TGTGCCAGCAGCATGGGTCAAATGGGACAGGAGTTTGAGACCCAGTACTTC. Translation: CASSMGQMGQEFETQYF.

The chain employs TRBV5-1 and TRBJ2-7, with 7 bases fitting TRBD1. Per germline, CDR1 SGHRS and CDR2 YFSETQ. J lost 2 bases, V lost 4 bases, and 6 bases had no gene match. This CDR3 has 14 amino acids. The CDR3 here is CASSNLGGTYEQYF. The CDR3, as DNA: TGCGCCAGCAGCAACCTAGGGGGCACCTACGAGCAGTACTTC.

The chain recombines TRBV19 with TRBJ2-1, with TRBD2 matching over 10 bases. V was pared by 8 bases and J by 10 bases, with 8 bases of the junction left unmatched. Germline V gene lookup returns CDR1 LNHDA and CDR2 SQIVND (reference sequence). This CDR3 region has 13 residues. The CDR3 spells CASSSGRAGEQFF. The CDR3 nucleotides are TGTGCCAGTTCGAGCGGGAGGGCGGGGGAGCAGTTCTTC.

The V call is TRBV6-5, the J call TRBJ2-7; D remains ambiguous. CDR3 length: 13 residues. Trimming took 5 bases from V and 0 from J, leaving 8 bases between them. In germline, CDR1 is MNHEY, CDR2 SVGAGI. The CDR3 is CASSLTSSYEQYF. DNA for the CDR3: TGTGCCAGCAGTCTCACGAGCTCCTACGAGCAGTACTTC.

Many counts were recorded for this clonotype. This chain joins TRBV3-1 and TRBJ2-6; 12 bases map to TRBD1. The CDR3 extends over 19 amino acids. The ends lost 0 bases at V and 4 bases at J; junction bases unmatched: 7. The germline V gene encodes CDR1 LGHDT and CDR2 YNNKEL (reference sequence). The CDR3 DNA reads as TGTGCCAGCAGCCAAGAATTGGGACAGGGGGCGTGGGGGGCCAACGTCCTGACTTTC. Protein product: CASSQELGQGAWGANVLTF.

This clonotype was found many times. The rearrangement joins TRBV28 to TRBJ2-1; tentative D call: TRBD2 (5 bases). The germline V and J ends were trimmed by 6 bases and 3 bases, with 18 bases remaining between them. CDR3 length: 16 amino acids. From germline, CDR1 is MDHEN and CDR2 SYDVKM. The CDR3 DNA follows: TGTGCCAGCAGCCCCGGAGGTGCCCACTACTACAATGAGCAGTTCTTC. It codes for CASSPGGAHYYNEQFF.

This clonotype was detected many times. This chain uses TRBV20-1 with TRBJ2-2, with a weak D call TRBD1 (6 bases). This CDR3 region has 14 residues. Trimming shortened V by 5 bases and J by 1 base, and 11 bases separated the two germline ends. Germline assignment: CDR1 DFQATT and CDR2 SNEGSKA (reference sequence). Written as DNA, the CDR3 is TGCAGTGCTGCCGGGACAAAGAACACCGGGGAGCTGTTTTTT. Its protein is CSAAGTKNTGELFF.

The chain combines TRBV5-5 with TRBJ2-3, with 11 bases identical to TRBD1. The CDR3 has 16 amino acids. The junction had 6 bases not matched to a gene; V was cut back by 4 bases and J by 2 bases. Germline V gene lookup returns CDR1 SGHKS and CDR2 YYEKEE (reference sequence). For the CDR3, the DNA is TGTGCCAGCAGCCCCGGACAGGGGGCCTACACAGATACGCAGTATTTT. Residues: CASSPGQGAYTDTQYF.

This clonotype was observed many times. The gene calls are TRBV3-1 and TRBJ2-1, with a tentative D call TRBD1 (5 bases). The V gene lost 4 bases and the J gene lost 0 bases, with 10 bases spanning the gap. The V gene's germline CDR1 is LGHDT and CDR2 YNNKEL (reference sequence). The CDR3 is 15 residues long. In nucleotides, the CDR3 is TGTGCCAGCAGCCCAGACAGCTTCTCCTACAATGAGCAGTTCTTC. This codes for CASSPDSFSYNEQFF.

This clonotype was counted many times. The chain joins TRBV13 to TRBJ1-2; a weak D match, TRBD1 (5 bases). The CDR3 has 15 amino acids. Trimming stripped 1 base from V and 4 bases from J, with 13 bases between. The germline CDR1 and CDR2 sequences are PRHDT and FYEKMQ (reference sequence). The CDR3: CASSLVKSGGYGYTF. CDR3 nucleotide sequence: TGTGCCAGCAGCTTAGTCAAGTCGGGGGGCTATGGCTACACCTTC. Full variable domain (missing parts from reference TRBV13 and TRBJ1-2): AAGVIQSPRHLIKEKRETATLKCYPIPRHDTVYWYQQGPGQDPQFLISFYEKMQSDKGSIPDRFSAQQFSDYHSELNMSSLELGDSALYFCASSLVKSGGYGYTFGSGTRLTVV.

The chain links TRBV4-1 to TRBJ2-3, with TRBD2 as a possible D gene (6 bases). The CDR3 totals 13 residues. Per germline, CDR1 MGHRA and CDR2 YSYEKL. Trimming took 3 bases from V and 4 from J, leaving 8 bases between them. The CDR3 DNA follows: TGCGCCAGCAGCCATTGGGAGGCAGATACGCAGTATTTT. Residues: CASSHWEADTQYF.

This clonotype was detected many times. The V call is TRBV9, the J call TRBJ2-5, with 7 bases lining up with TRBD2. CDR3 length: 16 residues. With 0 bases clipped from V and 1 base from J, the junction kept 6 bases outside the gene matches. Germline values: CDR1 SGDLS, CDR2 YYNGEE. The CDR3 loop is CASSVEVAGRQETQYF. CDR3 nucleotide sequence: TGTGCCAGCAGCGTAGAGGTAGCGGGCCGCCAAGAGACCCAGTACTTC.

This clonotype occurred many times. The chain uses TRBV6-4 and TRBJ2-1; D is possibly TRBD1 (6 bases). CDR3 length equals 14 residues. V gave up 4 bases and J gave up 4 bases, with 11 bases separating them. The germline V gene encodes CDR1 MRHNA and CDR2 SNTAGT. The CDR3 DNA follows: TGTGCCAGCAGTGGAGATGGGACATACAATGAGCAGTTCTTC. Its protein product is CASSGDGTYNEQFF.

This clonotype was counted at least ten times. J is TRBJ2-1 and V is TRBV10-3, with 10 bases matching TRBD2. CDR3 length: 15 residues. CDR1 is ENHRY and CDR2 is SYGVKD in the germline V gene. J gave up 5 bases and V 6 bases, and 7 bases lay outside the gene matches. CDR3 loop: CAISEREGLNNEQFF. CDR3 in DNA: TGTGCCATCAGCGAGCGGGAGGGCCTTAACAATGAGCAGTTCTTC.

This clonotype came up many times. The genes are TRBV6-2 or TRBV6-3 and TRBJ2-7; TRBD2 agrees at 9 bases. The CDR3 contains 13 residues. Per germline, CDR1 MNHEY and CDR2 SVGEGT. Trimming at V came to 4 bases and at J to 4 bases, leaving 2 bases not matched to a gene. CDR3 sequence (DNA): TGTGCCAGCAGTTCCGCGGGAGGGTACGAGCAGTACTTC. This codes for CASSSAGGYEQYF.

This clonotype was counted at least ten times. This sequence joins TRBV20-1 and TRBJ2-5; 9 bases are shared with TRBD2. With V trimmed by 3 bases and J by 1 base, 9 bases remained unmatched. Germline CDR1 reads DFQATT; CDR2 reads SNEGSKA (reference sequence). This CDR3 is 16 amino acids long. The CDR3 sequence: CSARGHLLAGQETQYF. The CDR3, as DNA: TGCAGTGCTAGGGGACACTTACTAGCGGGCCAAGAGACCCAGTACTTC.